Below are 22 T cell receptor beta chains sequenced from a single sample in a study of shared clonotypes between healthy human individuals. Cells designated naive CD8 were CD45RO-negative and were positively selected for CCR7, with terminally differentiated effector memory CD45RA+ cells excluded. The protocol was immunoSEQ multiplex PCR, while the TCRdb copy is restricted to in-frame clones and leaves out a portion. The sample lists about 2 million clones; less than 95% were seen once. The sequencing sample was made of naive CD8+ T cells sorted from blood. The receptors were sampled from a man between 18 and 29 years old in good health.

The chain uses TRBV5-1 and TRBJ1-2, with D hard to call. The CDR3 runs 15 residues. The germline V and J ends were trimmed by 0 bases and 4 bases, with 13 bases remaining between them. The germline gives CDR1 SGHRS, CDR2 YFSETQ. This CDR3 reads CASSLESYYSYGYTF. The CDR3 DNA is TGCGCCAGCAGCTTGGAATCTTACTACTCCTATGGCTACACCTTC. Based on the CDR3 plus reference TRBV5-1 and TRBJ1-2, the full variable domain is KAGVTQTPRYLIKTRGQQVTLSCSPISGHRSVSWYQQTPGQGLQFLFEYFSETQRNKGNFPGRFSGRQFSNSRSEMNVSTLELGDSALYLCASSLESYYSYGYTFGSGTRLTVV.

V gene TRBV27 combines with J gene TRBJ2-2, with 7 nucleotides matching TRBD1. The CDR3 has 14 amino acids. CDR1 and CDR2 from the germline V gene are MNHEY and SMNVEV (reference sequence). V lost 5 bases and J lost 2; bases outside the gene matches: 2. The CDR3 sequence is CASSRDSNTGELFF. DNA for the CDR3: TGTGCCAGCAGTCGGGACAGTAACACCGGGGAGCTGTTTTTT.

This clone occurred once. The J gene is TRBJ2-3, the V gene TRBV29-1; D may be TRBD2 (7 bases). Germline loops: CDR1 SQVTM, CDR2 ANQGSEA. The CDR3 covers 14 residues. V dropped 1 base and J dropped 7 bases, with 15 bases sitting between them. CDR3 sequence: CSVEGGGVYYTQYF. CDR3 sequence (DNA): TGCAGCGTTGAAGGCGGGGGCGTTTATTATACGCAGTATTTT.

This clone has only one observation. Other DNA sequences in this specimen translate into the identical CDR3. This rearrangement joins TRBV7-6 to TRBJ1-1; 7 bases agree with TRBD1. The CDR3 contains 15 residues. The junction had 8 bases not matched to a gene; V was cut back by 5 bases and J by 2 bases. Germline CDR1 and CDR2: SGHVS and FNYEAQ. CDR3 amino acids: CASSLGAGGNTEAFF. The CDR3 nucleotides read TGTGCCAGCAGCCTAGGAGCAGGGGGAAACACTGAAGCTTTCTTT. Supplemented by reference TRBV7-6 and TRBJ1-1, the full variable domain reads GAGVSQSPRYKVTKRGQDVALRCDPISGHVSLYWYRQALGQGPEFLTYFNYEAQQDKSGLPNDRFSAERPEGSISTLTIQRTEQRDSAMYRCASSLGAGGNTEAFFGQGTRLTVV.

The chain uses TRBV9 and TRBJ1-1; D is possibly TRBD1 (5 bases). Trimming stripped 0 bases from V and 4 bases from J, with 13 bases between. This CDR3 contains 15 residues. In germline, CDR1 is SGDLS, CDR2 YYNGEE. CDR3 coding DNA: TGTGCCAGCAGCGTAGAAGGAGGGAGGGGCACTGAAGCTTTCTTT. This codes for CASSVEGGRGTEAFF.

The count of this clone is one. CDR3 nucleotide sequence: TGCAGCGTTGAGTTTGACTTTAGCTCCTACAATGAGCAGTTCTTC. This gives the protein CSVEFDFSSYNEQFF. V and J are TRBV29-1 and TRBJ2-1; no clear D gene. The CDR3 contains 15 residues. Trimming shortened V by 3 bases and J by 0 bases, and 12 bases separated the two germline ends. CDR1 and CDR2 from the germline V gene are SQVTM and ANQGSEA.

The chain's CDR3 is CASSPGGILDRGYGYTF. Written as DNA, the CDR3 is TGTGCCAGCTCCCCGGGGGGAATCCTGGACAGGGGCTATGGCTACACCTTC. The chain is built from TRBV5-6 and TRBJ1-2, with 9 bases identical to TRBD1. The CDR3 loop spans 17 amino acids. Per germline, CDR1 SGHDT and CDR2 YYEEEE. V shed 7 bases and J 4 bases; nucleotides not matched to a gene: 17.

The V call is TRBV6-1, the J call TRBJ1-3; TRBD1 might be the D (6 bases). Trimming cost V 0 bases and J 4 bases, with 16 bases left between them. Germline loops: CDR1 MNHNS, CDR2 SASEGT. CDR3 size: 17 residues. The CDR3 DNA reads TGTGCCAGCAGTGAAGCCCTCGACCGGACAGTCGGAAACACCATATATTTT. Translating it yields CASSEALDRTVGNTIYF.

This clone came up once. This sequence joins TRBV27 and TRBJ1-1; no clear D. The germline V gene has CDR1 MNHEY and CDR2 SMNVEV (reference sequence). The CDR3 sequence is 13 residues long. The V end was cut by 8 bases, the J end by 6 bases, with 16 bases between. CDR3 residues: CASGSGRGAEAFF. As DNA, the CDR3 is TGTGCCAGCGGTTCCGGACGCGGGGCTGAAGCTTTCTTT.

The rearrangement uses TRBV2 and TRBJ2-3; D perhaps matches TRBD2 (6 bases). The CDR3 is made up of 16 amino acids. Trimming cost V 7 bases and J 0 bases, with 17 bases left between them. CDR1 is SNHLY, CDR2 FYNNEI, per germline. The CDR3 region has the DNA TGTGCCAGCAAGGGACTCTTCGGGGCCAGCACAGATACGCAGTATTTT. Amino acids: CASKGLFGASTDTQYF.

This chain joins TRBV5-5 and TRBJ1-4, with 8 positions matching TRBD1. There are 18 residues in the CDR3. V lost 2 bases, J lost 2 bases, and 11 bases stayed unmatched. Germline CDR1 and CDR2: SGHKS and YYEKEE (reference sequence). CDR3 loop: CASSLRPGQVGTNEKLFF. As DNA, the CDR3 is TGTGCCAGCAGCTTACGGCCGGGACAGGTCGGCACTAATGAAAAACTGTTTTTT.

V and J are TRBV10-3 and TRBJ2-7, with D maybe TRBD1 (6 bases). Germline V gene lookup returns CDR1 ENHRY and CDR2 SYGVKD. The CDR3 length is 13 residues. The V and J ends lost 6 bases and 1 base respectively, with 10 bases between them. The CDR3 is CAIRTQGSYEQYF. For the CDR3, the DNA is TGTGCCATCAGAACTCAGGGGTCCTACGAGCAGTACTTC.

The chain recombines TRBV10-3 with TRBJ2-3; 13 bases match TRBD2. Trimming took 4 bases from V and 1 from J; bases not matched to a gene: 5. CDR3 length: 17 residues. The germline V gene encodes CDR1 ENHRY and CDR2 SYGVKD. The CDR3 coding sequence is TGTGCCATCAGTGGACTAGCGGGAGGCGAGGGCACAGATACGCAGTATTTT. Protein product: CAISGLAGGEGTDTQYF.

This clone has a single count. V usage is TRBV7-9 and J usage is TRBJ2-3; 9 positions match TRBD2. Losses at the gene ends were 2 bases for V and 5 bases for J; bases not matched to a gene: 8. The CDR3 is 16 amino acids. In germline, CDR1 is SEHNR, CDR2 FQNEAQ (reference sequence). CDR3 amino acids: CASSLPIAGVGDTQYF. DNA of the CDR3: TGTGCCAGCAGCTTACCGATAGCGGGGGTTGGAGATACGCAGTATTTT.

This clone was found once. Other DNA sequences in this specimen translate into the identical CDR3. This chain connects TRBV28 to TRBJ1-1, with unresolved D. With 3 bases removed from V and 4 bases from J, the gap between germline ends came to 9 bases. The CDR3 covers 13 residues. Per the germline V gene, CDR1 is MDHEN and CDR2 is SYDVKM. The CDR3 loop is CASSFGESTEAFF. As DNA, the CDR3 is TGTGCCAGCAGTTTCGGGGAAAGCACTGAAGCTTTCTTT.

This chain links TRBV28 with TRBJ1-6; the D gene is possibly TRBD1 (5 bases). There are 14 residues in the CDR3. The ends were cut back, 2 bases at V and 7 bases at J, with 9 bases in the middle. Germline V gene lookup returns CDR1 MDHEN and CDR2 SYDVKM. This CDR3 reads CASSLGGANSPLHF. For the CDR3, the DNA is TGTGCCAGCAGTTTAGGCGGGGCCAATTCACCCCTCCACTTT.

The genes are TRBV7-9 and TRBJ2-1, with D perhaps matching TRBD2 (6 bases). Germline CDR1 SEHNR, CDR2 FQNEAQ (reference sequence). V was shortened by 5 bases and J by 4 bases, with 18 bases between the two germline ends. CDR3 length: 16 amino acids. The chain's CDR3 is CASSARGSVSYNEQFF. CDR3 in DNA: TGTGCCAGCAGCGCCCGGGGGTCAGTAAGTTACAATGAGCAGTTCTTC.

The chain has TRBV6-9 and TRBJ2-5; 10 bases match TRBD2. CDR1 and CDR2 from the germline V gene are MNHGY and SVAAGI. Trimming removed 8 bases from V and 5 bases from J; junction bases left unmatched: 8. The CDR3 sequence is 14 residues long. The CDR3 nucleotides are TGTGCCAGCCGCCTCGGGACTAGCGTCGAGACCCAGTACTTC. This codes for CASRLGTSVETQYF.

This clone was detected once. CDR3 sequence reads: CATLAGDYEQYF. For the CDR3, the DNA is TGTGCCACCCTAGCGGGAGACTACGAGCAGTACTTC. The rearrangement uses TRBV6-6 and TRBJ2-7, with 10 bases that match TRBD2. The V gene's germline CDR1 is MNHNY and CDR2 SVGAGI (reference sequence). The CDR3 spans 12 residues. The V segment lost 10 bases and the J segment 3 bases; nucleotides outside the gene matches: 3.

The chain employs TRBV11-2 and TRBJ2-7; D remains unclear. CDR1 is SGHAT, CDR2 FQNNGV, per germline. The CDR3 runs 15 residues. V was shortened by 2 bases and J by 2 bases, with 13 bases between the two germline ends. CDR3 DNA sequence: TGTGCCAGCAGCTTAAGCGTGGTGTCTACCTACGAGCAGTACTTC. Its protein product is CASSLSVVSTYEQYF.

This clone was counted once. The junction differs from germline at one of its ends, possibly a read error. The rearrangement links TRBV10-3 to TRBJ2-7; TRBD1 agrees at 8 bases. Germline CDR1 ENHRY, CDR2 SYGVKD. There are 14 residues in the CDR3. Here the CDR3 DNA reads TGTGCCATCATTGAGGACAGGGCTTGCTACGAGCAGTACTTC. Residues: CAIIEDRACYEQYF.

The CDR3 protein is CASSQDPTSGTYNEQFF. The CDR3 DNA reads TGCGCCAGCAGCCAAGATCCCACTAGCGGTACGTACAATGAGCAGTTCTTC. The chain joins TRBV4-3 to TRBJ2-1; 8 nucleotides line up with TRBD2. Per germline, CDR1 LGHNA and CDR2 YSLEER. This CDR3 region has 17 residues. Trimming cost V 0 bases and J 4 bases; bases outside gene matches: 8.